Sequencing of this T cell receptor beta chain was carried out in a study of identical twins. Regarding the study as a whole: The analysis was cross-sectional rather than longitudinal within donors. Invariant MAIT and iNKT cells may have partly biased zero-insertion analyses.

This clonotype occurred a few times. Its antigen is not known. TCRdb reprocessed the 5' RACE reads via MiXCR and lists one record per CDR3 protein. The sample shows roughly 540,000 distinct CDR3 sequences, roughly 21% of them seen only once. Germline values: CDR1 SQVTM, CDR2 ANQGSEA. The CDR3 has 14 amino acids. With 4 bases clipped from V and 7 bases from J, the junction kept 12 bases outside the gene matches. These data also featured in a second study, about T cells expressing NK-cell markers. This second study says: These clonotypes, the leaders elsewhere, also led the CD3+CD56-NKG2C+ fraction in a handful of donors.

The chain has TRBV29-1 and TRBJ1-2, with 7 bases identical to TRBD1. This receptor was identified in a woman younger than 35 in good health. The specimen was CD4+ T cells sorted from blood. The CDR3 loop reads CSVGRQGGLVGYTF. The CDR3 DNA follows: TGCAGCGTTGGTAGACAGGGCGGTCTTGTTGGCTACACCTTC.